This record covers a single TCR beta chain. Orbital computed tomography and thyroid ultrasound, together with serum TRAb and thyroxine and clinical symptoms, were used for diagnoses. The data were taken from a study of T cells in Graves' hyperthyroidism and ophthalmopathy. RNA transcripts served as the template for amplifying TCR beta CDR3 regions. HTBI primers were employed in a first-round RT-PCR of the TCR CDR3. In TCRdb, the multiplex PCR reads were re-called with MiXCR into one record per CDR3 protein. The sample has hundreds of thousands of distinct CDR3 sequences, around 24% seen once. Germline V gene data show CDR1 as MNHNS and CDR2 as SASEGT. CDR3 length: 15 amino acids. The germline V and J ends were trimmed by 3 bases and 3 bases, with 15 bases remaining between them.

The J gene is TRBJ2-7, the V gene TRBV6-1; possible D gene TRBD1, 6 bases. The origin of this receptor is a woman aged 30 to 39 with Graves' ophthalmopathy. The material sequenced was blood. The CDR3: CASSEQGRGGYEQYF. DNA of the CDR3: TGTGCCAGCAGTGAGCAGGGTAGAGGGGGCTACGAGCAGTACTTC.